This T cell receptor beta chain was captured by sequencing in a study of T cells expressing NK-cell markers. Background on the study: Sorted CD3+CD56+NKG2C+, CD3+CD56+NKG2C- and CD3+CD56-NKG2C+ T cells supplied TCR beta repertoires.

Germline V gives CDR1 KGHDR, CDR2 SFDVKD. This CDR3 has 16 residues. Generation of TCR beta cDNA was performed by 5'RACE template switching incorporating UMIs. TCRdb re-called the 5' RACE reads and catalogs CDR3 proteins one per entry, DNA excluded. The sample spans fewer than 400,000 distinct CDR3 sequences; the ten largest clones claim around 4.9%. The specimen was blood T cells: a sorted CD56 or NKG2C T cell subset, CD4+ or CD8+ T cells, or bulk PBMC T cells (not recorded which). This TCR was recovered from a man between 18 and 69 years old in good health. V is TRBV24-1 and J is TRBJ1-5; TCRdb lists TRBD1, though no DNA is available to test this call. CDR3 loop: CATSPGQGTSNQPQHF.